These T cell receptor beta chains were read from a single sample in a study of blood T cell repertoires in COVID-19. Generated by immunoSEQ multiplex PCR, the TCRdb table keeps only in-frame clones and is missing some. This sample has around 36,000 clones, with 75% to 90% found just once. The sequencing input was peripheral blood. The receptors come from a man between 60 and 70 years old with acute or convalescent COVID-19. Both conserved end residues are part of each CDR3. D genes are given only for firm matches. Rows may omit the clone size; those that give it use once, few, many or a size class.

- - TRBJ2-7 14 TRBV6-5 CASSYNRAPYEQYF TGTGCCAGCAGTTATAACAGGGCGCCCTACGAGCAGTACTTC
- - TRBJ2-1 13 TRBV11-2 CASSLEAQGRQFF TGTGCCAGCAGCTTAGAAGCCCAGGGAAGGCAGTTCTTC
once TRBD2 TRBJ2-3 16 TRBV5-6 CASSLFDGGGTDTQYF TGTGCCAGCAGCTTGTTTGATGGCGGGGGGACAGATACGCAGTATTTT
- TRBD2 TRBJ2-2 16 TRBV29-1 CSVEVGIAGGSGELFF TGCAGCGTTGAAGTGGGGATAGCGGGAGGGTCCGGGGAGCTGTTTTTT
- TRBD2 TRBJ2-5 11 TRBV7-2 CASSLGRVPYF TGTGCCAGCAGCCTCGGGAGGGTCCCGTACTTC
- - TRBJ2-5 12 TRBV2 CATNRDKETQYF TGTGCCACCAACCGGGATAAAGAGACCCAGTACTTC
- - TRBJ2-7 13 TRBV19 CASSIAGGHEQYF TGTGCCAGTAGTATCGCAGGGGGGCACGAGCAGTACTTC
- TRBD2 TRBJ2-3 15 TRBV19 CASSPTSGSTDTQYF TGTGCCAGTAGCCCGACTAGCGGGAGCACAGATACGCAGTATTTT
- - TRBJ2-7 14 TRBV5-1 CASRYQLGSYEQYF TGCGCCAGTCGATATCAACTAGGGTCCTACGAGCAGTACTTC
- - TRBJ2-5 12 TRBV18 CASSGNQETQYF TGTGCCAGCTCAGGTAACCAGGAGACCCAGTACTTC
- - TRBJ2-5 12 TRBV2 CASRGEVETQYF TGTGCCAGCAGGGGGGAGGTAGAGACCCAGTACTTC
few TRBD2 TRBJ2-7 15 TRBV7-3 CASSCPSGGNYEQYF TGTGCCAGCAGCTGCCCTAGCGGGGGGAACTACGAGCAGTACTTC
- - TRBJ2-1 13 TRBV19 CASGGALYNEQFF TGTGCCAGTGGGGGGGCTCTCTACAATGAGCAGTTCTTC
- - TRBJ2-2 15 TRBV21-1 CASSNGIISTGELFF TGTGCCAGCAGCAACGGGATCATCTCCACCGGGGAGCTGTTTTTT
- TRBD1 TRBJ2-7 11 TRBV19 CASGQGYEQYF TGTGCCAGCGGACAGGGGTACGAGCAGTACTTC
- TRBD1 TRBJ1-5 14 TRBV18 CASSGQNSNQPQHF TGTGCCAGCTCGGGACAGAATAGCAATCAGCCCCAGCATTTT
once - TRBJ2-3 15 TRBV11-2 CASNPAGARTDTQYF TGTGCCAGCAACCCGGCTGGGGCTCGCACAGATACGCAGTATTTT
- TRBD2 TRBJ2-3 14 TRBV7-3 CASSRTSSEDTQYF TGTGCCAGCAGCCGGACTAGCTCGGAAGATACGCAGTATTTT
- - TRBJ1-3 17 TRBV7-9 CASSFIAGSSSGNTIYF TGTGCCAGCAGCTTCATTGCGGGGTCCAGCTCTGGAAACACCATATATTTT
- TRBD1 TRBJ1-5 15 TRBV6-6 CASSFWTGGDQPQHF TGTGCCAGCAGTTTCTGGACAGGGGGCGATCAGCCCCAGCATTTT
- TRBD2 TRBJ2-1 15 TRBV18 CASSLETSGANEQFF TGTGCCAGCTCACTCGAGACTAGCGGGGCCAATGAGCAGTTCTTC
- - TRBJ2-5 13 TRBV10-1 CASSATRVGTQYF TGCGCCAGCAGCGCGACTAGAGTGGGGACCCAGTACTTC
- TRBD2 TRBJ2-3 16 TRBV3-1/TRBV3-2 CASSSRLAGSGDTQYF TGTGCCAGCAGCTCCCGACTAGCGGGGTCCGGAGATACGCAGTATTTT
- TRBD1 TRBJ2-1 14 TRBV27 CASSPDTGVREQFF TGTGCCAGCAGTCCCGACACAGGGGTGCGTGAGCAGTTCTTC
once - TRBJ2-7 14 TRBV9 CASSVGVTSAEQYF TGTGCCAGCAGCGTAGGGGTGACTAGTGCCGAGCAGTACTTC
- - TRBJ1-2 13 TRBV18 CASSPDSYYGYTF TGTGCCAGCTCACCGGACAGCTACTATGGCTACACCTTC
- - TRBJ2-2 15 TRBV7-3 CASSKGVANTGELFF TGTGCCAGCAGTAAAGGGGTAGCGAACACCGGGGAGCTGTTTTTT
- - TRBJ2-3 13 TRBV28 CASSSRGTDTQYF TGTGCCAGCAGTTCTCGGGGCACAGATACGCAGTATTTT
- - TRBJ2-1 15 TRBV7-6 CASSLVWGTDNEQFF TGTGCCAGCAGCTTAGTTTGGGGCACGGACAATGAGCAGTTCTTC
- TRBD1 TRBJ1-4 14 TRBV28 CASSSRTGEAKLFF TGTGCCAGCAGTTCCCGGACAGGGGAGGCAAAACTGTTTTTT
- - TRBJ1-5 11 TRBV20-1 CSAKGNQPQHF TGCAGTGCAAAGGGGAATCAGCCCCAGCATTTT
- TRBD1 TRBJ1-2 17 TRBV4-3 CASSQDIGTGRFGGYTF TGCGCCAGCAGCCAAGATATTGGGACAGGGCGGTTCGGTGGCTACACCTTC
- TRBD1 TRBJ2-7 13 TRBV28 CASTGTAHYEQYF TGTGCCAGCACCGGGACAGCCCACTACGAGCAGTACTTC
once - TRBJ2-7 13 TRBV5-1 CASSLSVGSEQYF TGCGCCAGCAGTCTGAGTGTGGGGAGCGAGCAGTACTTC
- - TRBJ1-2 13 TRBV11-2 CASPQGLLDGYTF TGTGCCAGTCCTCAGGGGTTGCTAGATGGCTACACCTTC
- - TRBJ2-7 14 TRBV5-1 CASSRVQGGDEQYF TGCGCCAGCAGTAGGGTCCAGGGGGGAGACGAGCAGTACTTC
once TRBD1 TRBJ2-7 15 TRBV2 CASKVEGTAAWEQCF TGTGCCAGCAAGGTCGAGGGGACAGCAGCTTGGGAGCAGTGCTTC
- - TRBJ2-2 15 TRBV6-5 CASRVAFRDTGELFF TGTGCCAGCAGAGTTGCATTTCGGGACACCGGGGAGCTGTTTTTT
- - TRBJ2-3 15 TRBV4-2 CASSHQMDWTDTQYF TGTGCCAGCAGCCATCAGATGGACTGGACAGATACGCAGTATTTT
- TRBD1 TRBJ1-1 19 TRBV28 CASSFVQGPNQLMNTEAFF TGTGCCAGCAGTTTTGTACAGGGGCCAAACCAACTAATGAACACTGAAGCTTTCTTT
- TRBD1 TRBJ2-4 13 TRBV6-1 CASSEDRGNIQYF TGTGCCAGCAGTGAGGACAGGGGAAACATTCAGTACTTC
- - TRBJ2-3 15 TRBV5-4 CASSSAKTSTDTQYF TGTGCCAGCAGCTCGGCTAAGACAAGCACAGATACGCAGTATTTT
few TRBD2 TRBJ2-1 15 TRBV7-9 CASRRGLAGIGEQFF TGTGCCAGCAGGCGGGGACTAGCGGGAATTGGTGAGCAGTTCTTC